These 2 T cell receptor beta chains share one sample of origin, sequenced in a study of post-analysis software for immune sequencing data. General study points: Higher frequency in patients than in controls was seen for roughly five TRBV segments, with TRBV5-6, TRBV5-1 and TRBV20-1 among them.

No cognate antigen is known for these TCRs. Carried by the TCR beta cDNA libraries were unique molecular identifiers. TCRdb re-called the PCR reads with MiXCR, one entry per CDR3 protein. The sample yields over 250,000 distinct CDR3 sequences, 35% to 45% seen once. Sequencing was carried out using blood. All receptors derive from a girl under 18 with multiple sclerosis.

The table lists this clonotype with a few counts. The J gene is TRBJ1-5, the V gene TRBV5-5; 10 nucleotides agree with TRBD1. This CDR3 contains 18 residues. Germline CDR1 SGHKS, CDR2 YYEKEE (reference sequence). With 4 bases clipped from V and 1 base from J, the junction kept 11 bases outside the gene matches. This CDR3 reads CASSAETGGGRSNQPQHF. In nucleotides, the CDR3 is TGTGCCAGCAGCGCCGAGACAGGGGGCGGTAGGAGCAATCAGCCCCAGCATTTT.

In this sample, this clonotype turned up a few times. One base away lies a much larger clone, so this may be a sequencing read error. This sequence joins TRBV24-1 and TRBJ2-1; 8 nucleotides align to TRBD2. From germline, CDR1 is KGHDR and CDR2 SFDVKD. This CDR3 has 15 residues. J lost 4 bases, V lost 5 bases, and 6 bases had no gene match. The CDR3 reads CATSGLKRGYNEQFF. The CDR3 DNA is TGTGCCACCAGTGGCCTCAAGCGGGGGTACAATGAGCAGTTCTTC.